The 31 T cell receptor beta chains below all came from one sample that was sequenced in a study of T cells after yellow fever vaccination. TCRdb passed the 5' RACE reads through MiXCR, listing each CDR3 protein once. The sample records approximately 340,000 distinct CDR3 sequences, roughly 8.7% being singletons. The sample in question was PBMCs, obtained on the day of the first yellow fever vaccination. The receptor set was obtained from a young man who received the YFV17D yellow fever vaccine.

The rearrangement joins TRBV12-5 to TRBJ2-3, with D possibly TRBD1 on 5 matching bases. The germline CDR1 and CDR2 sequences are LGHNT and FRNRAP. Trimming stripped 0 bases from V and 3 bases from J, with 10 bases between. The CDR3 is 15 residues long. The CDR3 bases are TGTGCTAGTGGTTTGGTAATATCAGGGACAGATACGCAGTATTTT. It translates to CASGLVISGTDTQYF.

This chain links TRBV24-1 with TRBJ2-2; 7 bases match TRBD1. Germline CDR1 and CDR2: KGHDR and SFDVKD. Unmatched junction bases numbered 13, after V lost 9 bases and J lost 7 bases. The CDR3 loop spans 15 amino acids. The CDR3 sequence is CATRTGTAGHGELFF. The CDR3 region has the DNA TGTGCCACCCGAACCGGGACAGCTGGTCACGGGGAGCTGTTTTTT.

This clonotype was counted between two and nine times. The junction and the germline gene differ at one end; a read error may be behind it. This chain connects TRBV6-2 or TRBV6-3 to TRBJ1-1; maybe TRBD1 (5 bases). This CDR3 contains 16 residues. The germline V gene encodes CDR1 MNHEY and CDR2 SVGEGT. DNA for the CDR3: TGTGCCACCAGTTATATAGGGGTCGGGATGAACACTGAAGCTTTCTTT. Translating gives CATSYIGVGMNTEAFF.

This clonotype has more than one count but fewer than ten. This sequence joins TRBV5-4 and TRBJ1-2, with D unresolved. Deletions cut 1 base from V and 8 bases from J, with 12 bases between. The CDR3 has 13 amino acids. CDR1 and CDR2 from the germline V gene are SGHNT and YYREEE (reference sequence). The CDR3 loop reads CASSLMSEIGYTF. CDR3 DNA: TGTGCCAGCAGCTTGATGTCAGAGATCGGCTACACCTTC.

The chain couples TRBV4-3 to TRBJ2-1; TRBD2 aligns across 9 bases. Germline-derived CDR1 and CDR2 are LGHNA and YSLEER. After removal of 1 base from V and 9 bases from J, the junction contained 10 bases not matched to a gene. The CDR3 is 16 amino acids. The CDR3 protein is CASSQGAGGQSPEQFF. The CDR3 nucleotides are TGCGCCAGCAGCCAAGGGGCGGGAGGGCAATCTCCTGAGCAGTTCTTC.

The chain uses TRBV20-1 and TRBJ2-1; 12 bases line up with TRBD1. Germline lookup yields CDR1 DFQATT and CDR2 SNEGSKA (reference sequence). V shed 7 bases, J shed 7 bases, and the junction held 5 bases outside the gene matches. This CDR3 is built from 13 residues. The CDR3 loop reads CSEGQGARNEQFF. The CDR3 region has the DNA TGCAGTGAGGGACAGGGGGCGCGGAATGAGCAGTTCTTC.

This clonotype was observed at least ten times. The chain carries TRBV3-1 and TRBJ2-3, with D perhaps matching TRBD2 (5 bases). V lost 1 base and J lost 6, with 8 bases in between. This CDR3 is 13 amino acids long. Germline values: CDR1 LGHDT, CDR2 YNNKEL (reference sequence). The CDR3 loop reads CASSQGWEDTQYF. CDR3 nucleotide sequence: TGTGCCAGCAGCCAAGGTTGGGAGGATACGCAGTATTTT.

In this sample, this clonotype turned up a few times. The chain recombines TRBV5-1 with TRBJ2-5; 13 nucleotides agree with TRBD2. Germline CDR1 reads SGHRS; CDR2 reads YFSETQ. This CDR3 has 16 amino acids. With 0 bases clipped from V and 3 bases from J, the junction kept 2 bases outside the gene matches. CDR3 loop: CASSLDTSGGEETQYF. Here the CDR3 DNA reads TGCGCCAGCAGCTTGGATACTAGCGGGGGGGAAGAGACCCAGTACTTC.

The J gene is TRBJ1-2, the V gene TRBV5-1; 10 nucleotides line up with TRBD1. Germline CDR1 is SGHRS and CDR2 is YFSETQ. V was clipped by 4 bases and J by 7 bases; unmatched bases: 13. This CDR3 region has 16 residues. CDR3 in DNA: TGCGCCAGCAGCCTGGACGCGGGACAGGGGAGGGTTGGCTACACCTTC. Residues: CASSLDAGQGRVGYTF.

In its sample, this clonotype was seen many times. This chain connects TRBV7-2 to TRBJ2-3; 9 nucleotides agree with TRBD1. The germline gives CDR1 SGHTA, CDR2 FQGNSA. This CDR3 is 14 amino acids long. Trimming took 5 bases from V and 2 from J; bases not matched to a gene: 2. The CDR3 DNA follows: TGTGCCAGCAGCCGGGACAGGGCCACAGATACGCAGTATTTT. It is translated as CASSRDRATDTQYF.

The V call is TRBV28, the J call TRBJ1-2; D not certain. Germline CDR1 and CDR2: MDHEN and SYDVKM. CDR3 size: 13 residues. Trimming removed 2 bases at V and 1 base at J, with 5 bases between. Here the CDR3 reads CASSLLLNYGYTF. CDR3 DNA sequence: TGTGCCAGCAGTTTACTCCTTAACTATGGCTACACCTTC.

Only one count was recorded for this clonotype. This chain joins TRBV4-3 and TRBJ2-3; 7 bases agree with TRBD1. The germline V gene encodes CDR1 LGHNA and CDR2 YSLEER. There are 17 residues in the CDR3. J was trimmed by 0 bases and V by 1 base; bases with no gene match: 7. The CDR3 protein is CASSQAFSGGSTDTQYF. The CDR3 DNA follows: TGCGCCAGCAGCCAAGCGTTCTCAGGGGGTAGCACAGATACGCAGTATTTT.

This clonotype was counted ten times or more. J is TRBJ2-3 and V is TRBV11-3; D perhaps matches TRBD1 (5 bases). From germline, CDR1 is SGHNT and CDR2 YENEEA. Trimming removed 5 bases at V and 8 bases at J, with 17 bases between. The CDR3 length is 14 residues. CDR3: CASSLTQGTATQYF. The CDR3 DNA follows: TGTGCCAGCAGCCTGACCCAGGGTACGGCTACGCAGTATTTT.

This clonotype was recorded a few times. This chain uses TRBV11-1 with TRBJ2-1; D may be TRBD1 (6 bases). Germline V CDR1 and CDR2: SGHAT, FQDESV (reference sequence). The V gene lost 5 bases and the J gene lost 3 bases, with 14 bases spanning the gap. CDR3 length: 15 amino acids. Written as DNA, the CDR3 is TGTGCCAGCAGCGCCGCGACAGGAGGCTACAATGAGCAGTTCTTC. Protein product: CASSAATGGYNEQFF.

V usage is TRBV7-9 and J usage is TRBJ1-4; D is perhaps TRBD1 (6 bases). CDR1 and CDR2 from the germline V gene are SEHNR and FQNEAQ (reference sequence). Deletions cut 5 bases from V and 2 bases from J, with 12 bases between. This CDR3 comprises 15 residues. The CDR3 sequence: CASSDTGTTNEKLFF. The DNA of the CDR3 is TGTGCCAGCAGCGACACAGGGACCACTAATGAAAAACTGTTTTTT. Filled out from reference TRBV7-9 and TRBJ1-4, the complete variable domain reads DTGVSQNPRHKITKRGQNVTFRCDPISEHNRLYWYRQTLGQGPEFLTYFQNEAQLEKSRLLSDRFSAERPKGSFSTLEIQRTEQGDSAMYLCASSDTGTTNEKLFFGSGTQLSVL.

The V and J genes are TRBV5-1 and TRBJ1-6, with 8 positions matching TRBD1. The CDR3 loop spans 16 amino acids. Germline CDR1 and CDR2: SGHRS and YFSETQ. Germline trimming cut 3 bases from V and 6 bases from J; bases unmatched to any gene: 8. In nucleotides, the CDR3 is TGCGCCAGCAGCTCAAACACAGGGGGTAGTAATTCACCCCTCCACTTT. This sequence encodes CASSSNTGGSNSPLHF.

This clonotype came up a few times. CDR3 bases: TGTGCCAGCAGCCACGACCTGTTTTGGGAGACCCAGTACTTC. This translates into CASSHDLFWETQYF. This chain connects TRBV3-1 to TRBJ2-5; D is undetermined. Trimming took 3 bases from V and 5 from J, leaving 13 bases between them. From germline, CDR1 is LGHDT and CDR2 YNNKEL (reference sequence). This CDR3 region has 14 residues.

Points on this clonotype: At one end the junction does not follow the germline gene, possibly because of a read error. The CDR3 is CASSSSQAGWTF. CDR3 DNA sequence: TGTGCCAGCAGTTCCTCGCAGGCCGGATGGACTTTC. The V call is TRBV6-2 or TRBV6-3, the J call TRBJ2-7, with a weak D call TRBD2 (5 bases). This CDR3 region has 12 residues. Looked up from germline, CDR1 is MNHEY and CDR2 is SVGEGT.

This clonotype was observed a few times. The rearrangement links TRBV5-6 to TRBJ2-7; weak D call: TRBD1 (6 bases). Germline CDR1 SGHDT, CDR2 YYEEEE. CDR3 length: 13 amino acids. The germline V and J ends were trimmed by 1 base and 5 bases, with 10 bases remaining between them. DNA for the CDR3: TGTGCCAGCAGCTTGACTGGGACAAACGAGCAGTACGTC. It encodes CASSLTGTNEQYV.

In its sample, this clonotype was seen a few times. This chain links TRBV6-1 with TRBJ2-1; D unresolved. The ends were cut back, 4 bases at V and 13 bases at J, with 17 bases in the middle. The CDR3 has 13 amino acids. Germline V lookup: CDR1 MNHNS, CDR2 SASEGT. The CDR3 is CASSGQAFTEQFF. The DNA of the CDR3 is TGTGCCAGCAGTGGCCAGGCATTTACGGAACAGTTCTTC.

There are a few counts of this clonotype. V and J are TRBV7-2 and TRBJ1-1; unclear D gene. CDR3 length: 14 residues. V was pared by 1 base and J by 5 bases, with 11 bases between. Germline V gene sequence: CDR1 SGHTA, CDR2 FQGNSA. The CDR3 spells CASSLGLSGTEAFF. Written as DNA, the CDR3 is TGTGCCAGCAGCTTAGGACTCTCTGGGACTGAAGCTTTCTTT.

This clonotype has a handful of counts. The rearrangement links TRBV5-1 to TRBJ1-1, with D uncertain. V was cut by 4 bases and J by 4 bases, with 11 bases left in between. The CDR3 length is 13 residues. Looked up from germline, CDR1 is SGHRS and CDR2 is YFSETQ. The CDR3: CASSVREGTEAFF. The DNA for the CDR3 is TGCGCCAGCAGCGTACGGGAGGGCACTGAAGCTTTCTTT.

This clonotype was seen only a few times. The rearrangement links TRBV6-5 to TRBJ2-7, with D possibly TRBD1 on 6 matching bases. Trimming took 6 bases from V and 5 from J, leaving 14 bases between them. The V gene's germline CDR1 is MNHEY and CDR2 SVGAGI. The length of the CDR3 is 13 residues. CDR3: CASSRQVTNEQYF. The CDR3 DNA is TGTGCCAGCAGCCGACAGGTCACCAACGAGCAGTACTTC.

V and J are TRBV7-2 and TRBJ2-7, with 7 bases fitting TRBD1. The CDR3 is made up of 13 amino acids. In germline, CDR1 is SGHTA, CDR2 FQGNSA. Trimming took 8 bases from V and 3 from J; bases not matched to a gene: 7. CDR3 sequence reads: CASARQGDYEQYF. The CDR3 nucleotides read TGTGCCAGCGCACGACAGGGAGACTACGAGCAGTACTTC. The whole variable domain, remainder taken from reference TRBV7-2 and TRBJ2-7, is GAGVSQSPSNKVTEKGKDVELRCDPISGHTALYWYRQSLGQGLEFLIYFQGNSAPDKSGLPSDRFSAERTGGSVSTLTIQRTQQEDSAVYLCASARQGDYEQYFGPGTRLTVT.

There are a few counts of this clonotype. The J gene is TRBJ1-3, the V gene TRBV27; no firm D call. V lost 3 bases and J lost 2, with 5 bases in between. Germline loops: CDR1 MNHEY, CDR2 SMNVEV (reference sequence). This CDR3 contains 13 residues. The CDR3 DNA is TGTGCCAGCAGTTTTTCTGCTGGAAACACCATATATTTT. This translates into CASSFSAGNTIYF.

This clonotype showed up just a few times. The gene calls are TRBV2 and TRBJ2-5; the D is unclear. V was cut by 3 bases and J by 5 bases, with 16 bases left in between. The CDR3 consists of 15 residues. The germline CDR1 and CDR2 sequences are SNHLY and FYNNEI. CDR3 protein: CASSDTRTHRETQYF. The CDR3 DNA follows: TGTGCCAGCAGTGATACGCGGACCCACCGGGAGACCCAGTACTTC.

In its sample, this clonotype was seen a few times. The chain is built from TRBV20-1 and TRBJ2-7, with D possibly matching TRBD1 (5 bases). V lost 3 bases to trimming and J lost 3 bases, with 12 bases between them. Germline V gene sequence: CDR1 DFQATT, CDR2 SNEGSKA (reference sequence). This CDR3 spans 13 amino acids. The DNA of the CDR3 is TGCAGTGCTAGCCTCAGGGAAGGCTACGAGCAGTACTTC. This codes for CSASLREGYEQYF.

The gene calls are TRBV10-3 and TRBJ1-1; D uncertain. The germline CDR1 and CDR2 sequences are ENHRY and SYGVKD. This CDR3 contains 13 residues. Trimming pared 1 base from V and 8 bases from J, leaving 11 bases between. CDR3 in amino acids: CAISELGGLEAFF. CDR3 nucleotides: TGTGCCATCAGTGAGTTAGGCGGACTAGAAGCTTTCTTT.

Ten or more counts support this clonotype. This chain joins TRBV7-2 and TRBJ1-2; tentatively, D is TRBD1 (6 bases). The V end was cut by 5 bases, the J end by 4 bases, with 20 bases between. CDR3 length: 16 amino acids. Germline loops: CDR1 SGHTA, CDR2 FQGNSA. The CDR3 is CASSPQPGGQLYGYTF. CDR3 bases: TGTGCCAGCAGCCCTCAGCCGGGAGGACAGCTCTATGGCTACACCTTC.

The chain links TRBV6-1 to TRBJ1-4, with 8 positions matching TRBD1. The V and J ends lost 11 bases and 8 bases, in that order; junction bases with no gene match: 16. This CDR3 region has 15 residues. Germline V CDR1 and CDR2: MNHNS, SASEGT. As DNA, the CDR3 is TGTGCCTCCCTGGGTGGATGGACAGGGAGGGAAAAACTGTTTTTT. It codes for CASLGGWTGREKLFF.

The CDR3 nucleotides are TGCGCCAGCAGCCAAGAACTCCCAGCCAACACTGAAGCTTTCTTT. It specifies CASSQELPANTEAFF. The chain uses TRBV4-3 and TRBJ1-1; no reliable D call. The CDR3 runs to 15 residues. CDR1 and CDR2 (germline): LGHNA, YSLEER. V was shortened by 0 bases and J by 2 bases, with 10 bases between the two germline ends.